The 30 T cell receptor beta chains presented below share a single source sample, sequenced in a study of T cell responses to AZD1222 COVID-19 vaccine. The repertoire was sequenced with immunoSEQ multiplex PCR; TCRdb's copy has only in-frame clones and lacks some. Of about 140,000 clones listed, about 92% are singletons. The source material was peripheral blood, sampled 28 days after the second AZD1222 dose. The receptors derive from an adult who received the AZD1222 COVID-19 vaccine.

This chain joins TRBV10-3 and TRBJ1-1; 9 bases are shared with TRBD1. This CDR3 spans 14 amino acids. The ends lost 7 bases at V and 6 bases at J; junction bases unmatched: 9. Germline CDR1 and CDR2: ENHRY and SYGVKD. CDR3 residues: CAIKGQGRDAEAFF. For the CDR3, the DNA is TGTGCCATCAAAGGACAGGGGAGGGACGCTGAAGCTTTCTTT.

The chain has TRBV23-1 and TRBJ1-1; 10 bases fit TRBD1. TRBV23-1 carries the ORF label, with uncertain function. V lost 3 bases, J lost 1 base, and 2 bases stayed unmatched. The CDR3 is made up of 15 amino acids. The CDR3 reads CASSQTGGQNTEAFF. The CDR3 DNA is TGCGCCAGCAGTCAGACAGGGGGCCAGAACACTGAAGCTTTCTTT.

This clone was detected only once. The V and J genes are TRBV5-6 and TRBJ2-1, with TRBD2 matching 8 bases. CDR1 is SGHDT, CDR2 YYEEEE, per germline. This CDR3 spans 15 amino acids. Trimming removed 1 base from V and 4 bases from J; junction bases left unmatched: 4. This chain's CDR3 is CASSLWGLGYNEQFF. The CDR3 nucleotides are TGTGCCAGCAGCTTGTGGGGACTAGGGTACAATGAGCAGTTCTTC.

The chain combines TRBV30 with TRBJ1-2, with 9 bases lining up with TRBD1. The CDR3 consists of 16 residues. Germline V lookup: CDR1 GTSNPN, CDR2 SVGIG (reference sequence). V was pared by 3 bases and J by 6 bases, with 14 bases of the junction left unmatched. CDR3 DNA sequence: TGTGCCTGGAGATTCAATCCGGGACAGGGAAACAATGGCTACACCTTC. Protein: CAWRFNPGQGNNGYTF.

This rearrangement joins TRBV19 to TRBJ2-3; D unclear. This CDR3 is 12 amino acids long. Trimming removed 2 bases from V and 6 bases from J, with 6 bases in between. Per the germline V gene, CDR1 is LNHDA and CDR2 is SQIVND (reference sequence). The CDR3 region is CASSITRDTQYF. For the CDR3, the DNA is TGTGCCAGTAGTATAACCCGGGATACGCAGTATTTT. The entire variable domain, with the rest obtained from reference TRBV19 and TRBJ2-3, is as follows: DGGITQSPKYLFRKEGQNVTLSCEQNLNHDAMYWYRQDPGQGLRLIYYSQIVNDFQKGDIAEGYSVSREKKESFPLTVTSAQKNPTAFYLCASSITRDTQYFGPGTRLTVL.

The V and J genes are TRBV9 and TRBJ2-3, with 10 bases identical to TRBD2. The CDR3 sequence is 16 residues long. With V trimmed by 0 bases and J by 6 bases, 7 bases remained unmatched. CDR1 is SGDLS and CDR2 is YYNGEE in the germline V gene. This CDR3 is CASSVAASGSFDTQYF. DNA for the CDR3: TGTGCCAGCAGCGTAGCGGCTAGCGGGAGTTTTGATACGCAGTATTTT.

For this clone: Other nucleotide sequences in the sample specify the same CDR3. V and J are TRBV12-3 or TRBV12-4 and TRBJ1-2; the match to TRBD1 covers 9 bases. This CDR3 comprises 13 residues. The trim removed 6 bases at V and 5 bases at J, leaving 4 bases unmatched. The CDR3 DNA reads as TGTGCCAGCAGCCTGGACAGGGGATATGGCTACACCTTC. It encodes CASSLDRGYGYTF.

The chain couples TRBV3-1 (or the pseudogene TRBV3-2) to TRBJ2-3, with a possible D match to TRBD1 (5 bases). V was shortened by 0 bases and J by 0 bases, with 10 bases between the two germline ends. This CDR3 is 16 amino acids long. The germline V gene encodes CDR1 LGHDT and CDR2 YNNKEL (reference sequence). CDR3 bases: TGTGCCAGCAGCCAAGACGACCAGGGTAGCACAGATACGCAGTATTTT. As protein: CASSQDDQGSTDTQYF.

This sequence joins TRBV5-4 and TRBJ1-4, with D maybe TRBD1 (5 bases). This CDR3 region has 15 residues. The V end was cut by 6 bases, the J end by 4 bases, with 16 bases between. The V gene's germline CDR1 is SGHNT and CDR2 YYREEE (reference sequence). The CDR3 loop reads CASTLPGPINEKLFF. The CDR3 DNA sequence: TGTGCCAGCACCCTCCCGGGACCGATTAATGAAAAACTGTTTTTT.

Here the CDR3 reads CASSVASGANTGELFF. The DNA for the CDR3 is TGTGCCAGCAGCGTAGCTAGCGGGGCGAACACCGGGGAGCTGTTTTTT. V usage is TRBV9 and J usage is TRBJ2-2; 9 nucleotides agree with TRBD2. The V segment lost 0 bases and the J segment 0 bases; nucleotides outside the gene matches: 0. This CDR3 is 16 amino acids long. Germline CDR1 is SGDLS and CDR2 is YYNGEE.

The rearrangement links TRBV10-3 to TRBJ1-3; a possible D gene is TRBD1 (6 bases). The CDR3 sequence is 14 residues long. Trimming removed 6 bases from V and 0 bases from J, with 9 bases in between. Per the germline V gene, CDR1 is ENHRY and CDR2 is SYGVKD. Here the CDR3 DNA reads TGTGCCATCAGGGTGGACAGCTCTGGAAACACCATATATTTT. Its protein is CAIRVDSSGNTIYF.

This clone has a single count. The gene calls are TRBV20-1 and TRBJ2-7, with 11 bases aligning to TRBD1. Germline CDR1 and CDR2: DFQATT and SNEGSKA (reference sequence). Germline trimming cut 3 bases from V and 4 bases from J; bases unmatched to any gene: 11. This CDR3 is built from 16 residues. The CDR3 sequence is CSASDSPGQGEYEQYF. CDR3 bases: TGCAGTGCTAGTGATTCCCCGGGACAGGGGGAATACGAGCAGTACTTC.

This chain's CDR3 is CASSYSDRFYGYTF. The CDR3 DNA is TGTGCCAGCAGTTACTCCGACAGGTTCTATGGCTACACCTTC. The rearrangement joins TRBV6-5 to TRBJ1-2; D is perhaps TRBD1 (6 bases). The CDR3 extends over 14 amino acids. V was clipped by 0 bases and J by 4 bases, with 9 bases between them. The germline V gene has CDR1 MNHEY and CDR2 SVGAGI.

The rearrangement joins TRBV24-1 to TRBJ2-3, with 10 bases identical to TRBD2. Germline V CDR1 and CDR2: KGHDR, SFDVKD. The CDR3 is 16 amino acids. The ends lost 4 bases at V and 3 bases at J; junction bases unmatched: 6. CDR3 sequence: CATSETGTSETDTQYF. In DNA, the CDR3 is TGTGCCACCAGTGAGACCGGGACTAGCGAAACAGATACGCAGTATTTT.

This sequence joins TRBV18 and TRBJ1-4, with a tentative D call TRBD1 (6 bases). Trimming stripped 1 base from V and 4 bases from J, with 10 bases between. The CDR3 length is 15 residues. The germline CDR1 and CDR2 sequences are KGHSH and LQKENI. CDR3 nucleotides: TGTGCCAGCTCACCACGAGGACAGTATAATGAAAAACTGTTTTTT. Translation gives CASSPRGQYNEKLFF. The full variable domain, rest sourced from reference TRBV18 and TRBJ1-4, is NAGVMQNPRHLVRRRGQEARLRCSPMKGHSHVYWYRQLPEEGLKFMVYLQKENIIDESGMPKERFSAEFPKEGPSILRIQQVVRGDSAAYFCASSPRGQYNEKLFFGSGTQLSVL.

This clone appeared once. The chain employs TRBV6-2 or TRBV6-3 and TRBJ1-1; D is undetermined. V was shortened by 4 bases and J by 5 bases, with 17 bases between the two germline ends. CDR3 length: 15 residues. From germline, CDR1 is MNHEY and CDR2 SVGEGT. The CDR3 nucleotides are TGTGCCAGCAGTTCCGAATCGGCGACTGGGACTGAAGCTTTCTTT. It encodes CASSSESATGTEAFF.

V is TRBV28 and J is TRBJ2-2; a weak D match, TRBD1 (6 bases). Germline assignment: CDR1 MDHEN and CDR2 SYDVKM. This CDR3 is built from 15 residues. Trimming shortened V by 2 bases and J by 2 bases, and 9 bases separated the two germline ends. Here the CDR3 DNA reads TGTGCCAGCAGTTTACCACAGGGAAACACCGGGGAGCTGTTTTTT. Its protein product is CASSLPQGNTGELFF.

V gene TRBV3-1 (or the pseudogene TRBV3-2) combines with J gene TRBJ2-2; TRBD1 matches 9 bases. The CDR3 spans 17 residues. V shed 4 bases, J shed 6 bases, and the junction held 12 bases outside the gene matches. In germline, CDR1 is LGHDT, CDR2 YNNKEL (reference sequence). CDR3 amino acids: CASSRNPGTGRSGELFF. In DNA, the CDR3 is TGTGCCAGCAGCCGGAACCCCGGGACAGGGAGGTCCGGGGAGCTGTTTTTT.

This chain links TRBV6-2 or TRBV6-3 with TRBJ1-5; D is undetermined. CDR1 MNHEY and CDR2 SVGEGT come from the germline V gene. CDR3 size: 15 residues. V was shortened by 1 base and J by 4 bases, with 11 bases between the two germline ends. The CDR3 sequence: CASSYWGGRNQPQHF. The DNA for the CDR3 is TGTGCCAGCAGTTACTGGGGTGGACGGAATCAGCCCCAGCATTTT.

This chain uses TRBV6-1 with TRBJ1-1, with 9 bases that match TRBD1. Per the germline V gene, CDR1 is MNHNS and CDR2 is SASEGT. With 4 bases clipped from V and 0 bases from J, the junction kept 9 bases outside the gene matches. This CDR3 contains 17 residues. This CDR3 reads CASSGSTGGALNTEAFF. For the CDR3, the DNA is TGTGCCAGCAGTGGTTCTACAGGGGGCGCACTGAACACTGAAGCTTTCTTT.

The V call is TRBV12-3 or TRBV12-4, the J call TRBJ1-1; D gene ambiguous. This CDR3 is 13 amino acids long. V was clipped by 2 bases and J by 2 bases, with 6 bases between them. The CDR3 DNA is TGTGCCAGCAGTTTATCCTTTAACACTGAAGCTTTCTTT. It codes for CASSLSFNTEAFF.

This rearrangement joins TRBV28 to TRBJ1-6; D not resolved. Germline V CDR1 and CDR2: MDHEN, SYDVKM. The CDR3 has 14 residues. Trimming removed 10 bases at V and 0 bases at J, with 10 bases between. In nucleotides, the CDR3 is TGTGCCACCCCGGGGAGCTCCTATAATTCACCCCTCCACTTT. Translating it yields CATPGSSYNSPLHF.

This clone appeared a single time. The CDR3 bases are TGTGCCAGTAATCCTTCGACAGGGCGACCAGATGGCTACACCTTC. Protein sequence: CASNPSTGRPDGYTF. V usage is TRBV19 and J usage is TRBJ1-2, with TRBD1 matching over 7 bases. The trim removed 7 bases at V and 6 bases at J, leaving 14 bases unmatched. Germline V gene sequence: CDR1 LNHDA, CDR2 SQIVND (reference sequence). The CDR3 is 15 amino acids.

The rearrangement uses TRBV19 and TRBJ2-2; tentative D call: TRBD1 (5 bases). V was pared by 4 bases and J by 6 bases, with 12 bases between. Germline CDR1 reads LNHDA; CDR2 reads SQIVND (reference sequence). The length of the CDR3 is 14 residues. The CDR3 region has the DNA TGTGCCAGTAGTACGGTCCAGGGTGCCGGGGAGCTGTTTTTT. Its translation: CASSTVQGAGELFF.

This clone was counted a single time. This chain connects TRBV19 to TRBJ2-7; D may correspond to TRBD1 or TRBD2 (5 bases each). There are 13 residues in the CDR3. Trimming shortened V by 1 base and J by 4 bases, and 8 bases separated the two germline ends. The germline V gene encodes CDR1 LNHDA and CDR2 SQIVND (reference sequence). The CDR3: CASSIGGSYEQYF. The CDR3, as DNA: TGTGCCAGTAGTATAGGGGGGAGTTACGAGCAGTACTTC.

The chain links TRBV5-1 to TRBJ2-1; D is undetermined. The CDR3 runs 13 residues. V shed 1 base and J shed 6 bases, with 8 bases lying between them. Looked up from germline, CDR1 is SGHRS and CDR2 is YFSETQ. CDR3 sequence (DNA): TGCGCCAGCAGCTTGAGGCCGCTCAATGAGCAGTTCTTC. Protein sequence: CASSLRPLNEQFF.

This clone came up once. CDR3 residues: CATSRDWAEAFF. In DNA form, the CDR3 reads TGTGCCACCAGCAGAGATTGGGCTGAAGCTTTCTTT. The rearrangement links TRBV15 to TRBJ1-1; D remains ambiguous. The CDR3 spans 12 residues. Trimming stripped 0 bases from V and 6 bases from J, with 5 bases between. Per the germline V gene, CDR1 is LNHNV and CDR2 is YYDKDF (reference sequence). The full variable domain, in which reference TRBV15 and TRBJ1-1 provide the parts outside the CDR3, is DAMVIQNPRYQVTQFGKPVTLSCSQTLNHNVMYWYQQKSSQAPKLLFHYYDKDFNNEADTPDNFQSRRPNTSFCFLDIRSPGLGDTAMYLCATSRDWAEAFFGQGTRLTVV.

The chain combines TRBV27 with TRBJ1-4; a weak D match, TRBD1 (6 bases). Germline CDR1 MNHEY, CDR2 SMNVEV (reference sequence). There are 12 residues in the CDR3. The ends were cut back, 6 bases at V and 10 bases at J, with 12 bases in the middle. CDR3 amino acids: CASRELRGKLFF. In DNA, the CDR3 is TGTGCCAGCAGAGAACTCAGGGGAAAACTGTTTTTT.

The rearrangement links TRBV2 to TRBJ1-4; D unclear. Germline CDR1 and CDR2: SNHLY and FYNNEI. The CDR3 runs 13 residues. The germline V and J ends were trimmed by 7 bases and 7 bases, with 13 bases remaining between them. This CDR3 is CASITGKGEKLFF. The CDR3 region has the DNA TGTGCCAGCATAACTGGCAAGGGTGAAAAACTGTTTTTT.

The chain combines TRBV7-2 with TRBJ1-4; D is undetermined. V lost 2 bases and J 5 bases, leaving 9 bases between the germline ends. Germline loops: CDR1 SGHTA, CDR2 FQGNSA. This CDR3 spans 14 amino acids. The CDR3 DNA follows: TGTGCCAGCAGCTTACAGGCAGAGAATGAAAAACTGTTTTTT. It codes for CASSLQAENEKLFF.